The 20 T cell receptor beta chains presented below share a single source sample, sequenced in a study of graft-versus-host responses after intestinal transplantation. To release intraepithelial and lamina propria lymphocytes, the graft tissue was processed. Method: immunoSEQ multiplex PCR; TCRdb's copy keeps in-frame clones and lacks some. The sample holds around 35,000 clones, roughly 87% seen once. Sample: ileum tissue, taken roughly 200 days after intestinal transplant. The receptors shown here come from a human patient who received an intestinal transplant, so some T cells may come from the graft donor.

The genes are TRBV9 and TRBJ2-3; no firm D call. The CDR3 is 13 residues long. The V gene lost 0 bases and the J gene lost 2 bases, with 4 bases spanning the gap. The germline V gene encodes CDR1 SGDLS and CDR2 YYNGEE. The CDR3 DNA sequence: TGTGCCAGCAGCGTAGACAACACAGATACGCAGTATTTT. Amino acid sequence: CASSVDNTDTQYF.

This clone showed up just once. V and J are TRBV27 and TRBJ1-1; unclear D gene. The CDR3 extends over 13 amino acids. Trimming removed 0 bases at V and 5 bases at J, with 7 bases between. The germline V gene encodes CDR1 MNHEY and CDR2 SMNVEV (reference sequence). The DNA for the CDR3 is TGTGCCAGCAGTTTATCCTTCCAAACTGAAGCTTTCTTT. It yields the protein CASSLSFQTEAFF.

This clone occurred once. The genes are TRBV5-1 and TRBJ2-2; D is uncertain. Germline loops: CDR1 SGHRS, CDR2 YFSETQ. V lost 0 bases and J 1 base, leaving 7 bases between the germline ends. The CDR3 contains 15 residues. The CDR3 sequence: CASSLGELNTGELFF. CDR3 DNA: TGCGCCAGCAGCTTGGGAGAGCTGAACACCGGGGAGCTGTTTTTT.

The chain links TRBV10-3 to TRBJ2-3; D is uncertain. The CDR3 extends over 14 amino acids. From germline, CDR1 is ENHRY and CDR2 SYGVKD. The DNA of the CDR3 is TGTGCTCATCGACCTACGGCAGGCACAGATACGCAGTATTTT. Translation gives CAHRPTAGTDTQYF.

CDR3: CASSPLGGLEQFF. CDR3 DNA sequence: TGTGCCAGCAGCCCTCTGGGAGGACTGGAGCAGTTCTTC. V is TRBV7-3 and J is TRBJ2-1; D is perhaps TRBD2 (6 bases). This CDR3 is built from 13 residues. V was pared by 5 bases and J by 10 bases, with 15 bases between. Germline V gives CDR1 SGHTA, CDR2 FQGTGA.

The V call is TRBV25-1, the J call TRBJ1-1; 9 bases align to TRBD1. This CDR3 is 14 amino acids long. Germline trimming cut 4 bases from V and 7 bases from J; bases unmatched to any gene: 7. The germline CDR1 and CDR2 sequences are MGHDK and SYGVNS. CDR3 protein: CASSAAGTGIEAFF. CDR3 coding DNA: TGTGCCAGCAGTGCCGCCGGGACAGGGATTGAAGCTTTCTTT.

The chain recombines TRBV27 with TRBJ2-2; D unclear. V shed 4 bases and J shed 5 bases, with 14 bases lying between them. Per the germline V gene, CDR1 is MNHEY and CDR2 is SMNVEV (reference sequence). The CDR3 runs 15 residues. For the CDR3, the DNA is TGTGCCAGCAGTTCCACGCCCGGTATAACCGGGGAGCTGTTTTTT. This gives the protein CASSSTPGITGELFF.

The chain recombines TRBV10-3 with TRBJ1-2; D is perhaps TRBD1 (5 bases). Germline CDR1 reads ENHRY; CDR2 reads SYGVKD. CDR3 length: 16 amino acids. Between the trimmed V and J ends, which lost 2 bases and 5 bases, there was a span of 18 bases. CDR3 in DNA: TGTGCCATCAGTGAGCCCACAGGAGGGGTTGGGTATGGCTACACCTTC. Translated, it gives CAISEPTGGVGYGYTF.

The chain is built from TRBV28 and TRBJ2-3, with 12 bases fitting TRBD2. From germline, CDR1 is MDHEN and CDR2 SYDVKM. CDR3 length: 15 amino acids. The V and J ends lost 6 bases and 11 bases, in that order; junction bases with no gene match: 12. Here the CDR3 reads CASRSLAGGQMKQYF. DNA of the CDR3: TGTGCCAGCAGATCTCTAGCGGGGGGGCAGATGAAGCAGTATTTT.

This chain joins TRBV28 and TRBJ1-2, with 8 bases that match TRBD1. The germline V gene encodes CDR1 MDHEN and CDR2 SYDVKM. This CDR3 has 16 residues. J gave up 4 bases and V 5 bases, and 12 bases lay outside the gene matches. The chain's CDR3 is CASSPHGQGPLYGYTF. CDR3 nucleotide sequence: TGTGCCAGCAGTCCCCACGGACAGGGTCCCCTCTATGGCTACACCTTC.

This sequence joins TRBV9 and TRBJ2-5, with D hard to call. The closer fit of TRBJ2-7 to the DNA end suggests the J call may be wrong. Per the germline V gene, CDR1 is SGDLS and CDR2 is YYNGEE. This CDR3 contains 14 residues. CDR3 protein: CASSVDLQSYEQYF. DNA of the CDR3: TGTGCCAGCAGCGTAGATCTACAGTCCTACGAGCAGTACTTC.

The sample holds one count of this clone. The chain is built from TRBV7-9 and TRBJ2-3, with 7 bases aligning to TRBD2. The germline V gene has CDR1 SEHNR and CDR2 FQNEAQ (reference sequence). V lost 3 bases and J lost 10; bases outside the gene matches: 13. CDR3 length: 15 amino acids. The CDR3 reads CASSFGTITLAAQYF. CDR3 DNA sequence: TGTGCCAGCAGCTTCGGGACTATAACCTTAGCAGCGCAGTATTTT.

The V gene is TRBV25-1, the J gene TRBJ2-5; D not certain. This CDR3 has 14 amino acids. Germline loops: CDR1 MGHDK, CDR2 SYGVNS. Trimming removed 3 bases from V and 4 bases from J, with 12 bases in between. This CDR3 reads CASSDRSAGETQYF. Here the CDR3 DNA reads TGTGCCAGCAGTGACCGGTCGGCAGGAGAGACCCAGTACTTC. The complete variable domain, with remaining parts taken from reference TRBV25-1 and TRBJ2-5, reads EADIYQTPRYLVIGTGKKITLECSQTMGHDKMYWYQQDPGMELHLIHYSYGVNSTEKGDLSSESTVSRIRTEHFPLTLESARPSHTSQYLCASSDRSAGETQYFGPGTRLLVL.

V and J are TRBV21-1 and TRBJ1-1. TRBV21-1 is a documented pseudogene. This CDR3 contains 16 residues. CDR3 nucleotide sequence: TGTGCCAGCAGCAAAGCAGGCAGTTTCATGAACACTGAAGCTTTCTTT. This gives the protein CASSKAGSFMNTEAFF.

This chain links TRBV27 with TRBJ2-4, with D possibly being TRBD1 or TRBD2 (5 bases each). Looked up from germline, CDR1 is MNHEY and CDR2 is SMNVEV (reference sequence). CDR3 length: 14 amino acids. V lost 6 bases to trimming and J lost 0 bases, with 9 bases between them. The CDR3 nucleotides are TGTGCCAGCAGGGGGACCTTAGCCAAAAACATTCAGTACTTC. Its protein is CASRGTLAKNIQYF.

The chain joins TRBV29-1 to TRBJ1-2; D possibly corresponds to TRBD1 (5 bases). Germline V gene lookup returns CDR1 SQVTM and CDR2 ANQGSEA. The V end was cut by 3 bases, the J end by 2 bases, with 10 bases between. The CDR3 totals 13 residues. CDR3 residues: CSVDTGLNYGYTF. CDR3 nucleotides: TGCAGCGTTGATACGGGGCTGAACTATGGCTACACCTTC.

The chain recombines TRBV28 with TRBJ1-2; the match to TRBD1 covers 9 bases. The V gene's germline CDR1 is MDHEN and CDR2 SYDVKM. The CDR3 runs 15 residues. The ends lost 7 bases at V and 4 bases at J; junction bases unmatched: 10. CDR3 sequence reads: CASTPGTGKGYGYTF. The CDR3 region has the DNA TGTGCCAGCACCCCCGGGACAGGGAAGGGCTATGGCTACACCTTC.

J is TRBJ1-5 and V is TRBV7-9; no clear D. There are 17 residues in the CDR3. V gave up 1 base and J gave up 0 bases, with 13 bases separating them. The germline gives CDR1 SEHNR, CDR2 FQNEAQ (reference sequence). CDR3 sequence (DNA): TGTGCCAGCAGCTTAGAACAGTCCGGGTATAGCAATCAGCCCCAGCATTTT. This codes for CASSLEQSGYSNQPQHF.

V and J are TRBV5-1 and TRBJ2-5; 10 nucleotides match TRBD1. CDR1 is SGHRS, CDR2 YFSETQ, per germline. The CDR3 runs 15 residues. J gave up 5 bases and V 5 bases, and 9 bases lay outside the gene matches. CDR3 sequence reads: CASSPTGGRSETQYF. The CDR3, as DNA: TGCGCCAGCAGTCCGACAGGGGGCAGATCGGAGACCCAGTACTTC.

This sequence joins TRBV19 and TRBJ1-4; TRBD1 matches 7 bases. This CDR3 has 15 residues. Germline loops: CDR1 LNHDA, CDR2 SQIVND (reference sequence). The ends lost 5 bases at V and 8 bases at J; junction bases unmatched: 11. Here the CDR3 reads CASSGPTGLREKLFF. DNA for the CDR3: TGTGCCAGTAGTGGACCGACAGGGCTTCGGGAAAAACTGTTTTTT.